This is a list of T cell receptor beta chains from one sample in a study of cytomegalovirus exposure and HLA in healthy donors. Clones were read by immunoSEQ multiplex PCR, and TCRdb kept only the in-frame ones, dropping some. Here the sample spans around 160,000 clones, more than 80% being singletons. Material for sequencing was PBMCs. These receptors were collected from a woman younger than 35 in good health and CMV-seropositive. Both conserved end residues are part of each CDR3. The D gene is left open where the match is weak. Clone size is given for some rows only: seen once, a few or many times, or a class if the clone is expanded.

.	TRBV4-1	TRBJ1-1	.	CASSHTLGGAEAFF	TGCGCCAGCAGCCACACACTTGGGGGGGCTGAAGCTTTCTTT
TRBD1	TRBV7-8	TRBJ1-1	.	CASSLGGGSMNTEAFF	TGTGCCAGCAGCTTAGGAGGGGGCTCTATGAACACTGAAGCTTTCTTT
TRBD2	TRBV27	TRBJ2-1	.	CASSYLAGETYNEQFF	TGTGCCAGCAGTTACTTAGCGGGGGAGACCTACAATGAGCAGTTCTTC
.	TRBV12-5	TRBJ2-1	.	CASGREWNEQFF	TGTGCTAGTGGCCGCGAGTGGAATGAGCAGTTCTTC
TRBD2	TRBV5-4	TRBJ2-7	.	CASSLASGYSYEQYF	TGTGCCAGCAGCTTGGCTAGCGGGTACTCCTACGAGCAGTACTTC
TRBD2	TRBV10-2	TRBJ2-1	.	CASSRTSGLYNEQFF	TGCGCCAGCAGCCGGACTAGCGGGTTATACAATGAGCAGTTCTTC
.	TRBV6-5	TRBJ1-1	.	CASSKAGASYTEAFF	TGTGCCAGCAGCAAGGCAGGGGCGTCCTACACTGAAGCTTTCTTT
.	TRBV5-1	TRBJ2-5	.	CASSFAETQYF	TGCGCCAGCAGCTTTGCGGAGACCCAGTACTTC
.	TRBV2	TRBJ1-5	.	CASSTSGSNQPQHF	TGTGCCAGCAGTACATCGGGGAGCAATCAGCCCCAGCATTTT
TRBD2	TRBV9	TRBJ2-7	.	CASSSSGSYEQYF	TGTGCCAGCAGCTCTAGCGGGAGCTACGAGCAGTACTTC
.	TRBV18	TRBJ2-4	.	CASSPSGPQNIQYF	TGTGCCAGCTCACCATCAGGGCCCCAAAACATTCAGTACTTC
TRBD1	TRBV9	TRBJ1-5	.	CASSVSDRGFEMGNQPQHF	TGTGCCAGCAGCGTCTCGGACAGGGGGTTCGAGATGGGCAATCAGCCCCAGCATTTT
TRBD1	TRBV18	TRBJ1-5	.	CASSPDRGRQPQHF	TGTGCCAGCTCACCAGACAGGGGTCGACAGCCCCAGCATTTT
.	TRBV27	TRBJ2-1	.	CASSFRGGSYNEQFF	TGTGCCAGCAGTTTTAGAGGGGGCTCCTACAATGAGCAGTTCTTC
TRBD1	TRBV4-1	TRBJ1-1	.	CASSQLDRARGTEAFF	TGCGCCAGCAGCCAACTTGACAGGGCCCGTGGCACTGAAGCTTTCTTT
TRBD1	TRBV7-9	TRBJ2-6	once	CASSTTGGVGAGANVLTF	TGTGCCAGCAGCACCACAGGGGGCGTAGGTGCTGGGGCCAACGTCCTGACTTTC
.	TRBV5-5	TRBJ1-2	.	CASSREGDPGTSYTF	TGTGCCAGCAGCCGCGAGGGGGATCCCGGTACTAGCTACACCTTC
.	TRBV6-4	TRBJ2-1	.	CASSVGGGTSSYNEQFF	TGTGCCAGCAGTGTAGGTGGGGGGACGAGCTCCTACAATGAGCAGTTCTTC
TRBD2	TRBV27	TRBJ2-3	.	CASNPRGAGGIQADTQYF	TGTGCCAGCAACCCTAGGGGAGCGGGAGGTATACAAGCTGATACGCAGTATTTT
TRBD1	TRBV7-9	TRBJ2-7	.	CASSSWTGAGYEQYF	TGTGCCAGCAGCTCGTGGACAGGGGCTGGCTACGAGCAGTACTTC
.	TRBV10-3	TRBJ1-5	.	CAISDGLFNQPQHF	TGTGCCATCAGTGATGGACTTTTTAATCAGCCCCAGCATTTT
TRBD1	TRBV7-2	TRBJ1-4	.	CASSPAPGGGGEKLFF	TGTGCCAGCAGTCCGGCCCCAGGGGGCGGGGGTGAAAAACTGTTTTTT
TRBD1	TRBV5-5	TRBJ2-7	.	CASSLPRGEQYF	TGTGCCAGCAGCTTGCCCAGGGGGGAGCAGTACTTC
TRBD2	TRBV5-4	TRBJ2-5	.	CASGASGGSWETQYF	TGTGCCAGCGGAGCATCTGGCGGGAGTTGGGAGACCCAGTACTTC
.	TRBV29-1	TRBJ1-2	.	CSVSTGDGYTF	TGCAGCGTTTCGACAGGCGATGGCTACACCTTC
.	TRBV20-1	TRBJ2-7	.	CSARSYEQYF	TGCAGTGCTAGGAGCTACGAGCAGTACTTC
.	TRBV28	TRBJ2-5	.	CASTSQGGGKETQYF	TGTGCCAGCACCTCACAGGGGGGGGGTAAAGAGACCCAGTACTTC
TRBD2	TRBV7-6	TRBJ2-1	.	CASSSTGGAYNEQFF	TGTGCCAGCAGCTCTACCGGGGGGGCCTACAATGAGCAGTTCTTC
.	TRBV5-1	TRBJ1-1	.	CASRFEGVRGSEAFF	TGCGCCAGCAGATTTGAGGGGGTGAGAGGGTCTGAAGCTTTCTTT
TRBD2	TRBV29-1	TRBJ2-3	once	CSVEPAGGPDTQYF	TGCAGCGTTGAGCCGGCGGGAGGACCAGATACGCAGTATTTT
TRBD1	TRBV27	TRBJ2-5	.	CASSTSPPGTVRSETQYF	TGTGCCAGCAGCACAAGTCCCCCCGGGACAGTCAGGTCTGAGACCCAGTACTTC
.	TRBV28	TRBJ1-2	.	CASSFLDRGNYGYTF	TGTGCCAGCAGTTTTTTGGATAGGGGGAACTATGGCTACACCTTC
.	TRBV19	TRBJ1-1	.	CASSSRQGAITEAFF	TGTGCCAGTAGTAGTCGACAAGGGGCTATCACTGAAGCTTTCTTT
TRBD2	TRBV7-3	TRBJ2-1	.	CASSSLSSGRGDEQFF	TGTGCCAGCAGCTCCCTTTCTAGCGGGAGGGGGGATGAGCAGTTCTTC
TRBD1	TRBV10-3	TRBJ1-1	.	CAISESKGALTEAFF	TGTGCCATCAGTGAGTCGAAGGGGGCTCTAACTGAAGCTTTCTTT
TRBD2	TRBV27	TRBJ2-3	.	CASSPRLAGGRTDTQYF	TGTGCCAGCAGTCCCCGACTAGCGGGGGGCCGCACAGATACGCAGTATTTT
.	TRBV5-1	TRBJ1-3	.	CASSLADTGYSGNTIYF	TGCGCCAGCAGCTTGGCCGACACGGGGTACTCTGGAAACACCATATATTTT
TRBD1	TRBV28	TRBJ2-4	.	CASRERTGVKNIQYF	TGTGCCAGCAGAGAAAGGACAGGCGTCAAAAACATTCAGTACTTC
.	TRBV27	TRBJ2-5	.	CASARGGTRRETQYF	TGTGCCAGCGCACGAGGGGGAACTAGGAGGGAGACCCAGTACTTC
TRBD1	TRBV19	TRBJ2-2	.	CASSMSGTGFGANTGELFF	TGTGCCAGTAGTATGTCCGGGACAGGTTTTGGGGCGAACACCGGGGAGCTGTTTTTT
TRBD2	TRBV28	TRBJ2-2	.	CASSSRLAGGGTGELFF	TGTGCCAGCAGTTCGCGTCTAGCGGGAGGGGGGACCGGGGAGCTGTTTTTT
.	TRBV15	TRBJ2-1	.	CATSRDTAREQFF	TGTGCCACCAGCAGGGACACTGCCCGTGAGCAGTTCTTC
TRBD2	TRBV27	TRBJ2-1	.	CASSGAGGPHNEQFF	TGTGCCAGCAGTGGTGCGGGAGGGCCCCACAATGAGCAGTTCTTC
.	TRBV5-1	TRBJ2-3	.	CASSLLRTGTQYF	TGCGCCAGCAGCTTGCTCCGCACGGGTACGCAGTATTTT
TRBD1	TRBV7-9	TRBJ2-7	once	CASSLADRGKQYF	TGTGCCAGCAGCTTGGCGGACAGGGGAAAGCAGTACTTC
TRBD1	TRBV4-2	TRBJ2-7	.	CASSQEPGQGTYEQYF	TGTGCCAGCAGCCAAGAACCGGGACAGGGGACGTACGAGCAGTACTTC
.	TRBV7-3	TRBJ2-7	.	CANLSGSYEQYF	TGTGCCAACCTTAGCGGATCCTACGAGCAGTACTTC
TRBD1	TRBV6-1	TRBJ2-7	once	CASSFTGQGAYEQYF	TGTGCCAGCAGCTTCACAGGACAGGGAGCCTACGAGCAGTACTTC
.	TRBV5-6	TRBJ2-7	.	CASSSSTKSYEQYF	TGTGCCAGCAGCTCCTCGACAAAGTCCTACGAGCAGTACTTC
TRBD2	TRBV6-1	TRBJ2-5	.	CASSESGREDRQETQYF	TGTGCCAGCAGTGAATCAGGTCGGGAGGACCGACAAGAGACCCAGTACTTC
TRBD1	TRBV4-1	TRBJ2-1	.	CASSQEGASLGTDYNEQFF	TGCGCCAGCAGCCAAGAAGGGGCGAGTCTGGGGACAGACTACAATGAGCAGTTCTTC
TRBD1	TRBV7-2	TRBJ1-2	.	CASSQQGFSSYGYTF	TGTGCCAGCAGCCAACAGGGGTTTAGTAGCTATGGCTACACCTTC
.	TRBV10-3	TRBJ2-5	once	CAISPSGETQYF	TGTGCCATCAGCCCCTCCGGGGAGACCCAGTACTTC
TRBD2	TRBV7-6	TRBJ2-3	once	CASSLAGTSGGPPLPVDTQYF	TGTGCCAGCAGCTTAGCGGGGACTAGCGGGGGGCCGCCACTCCCGGTAGATACGCAGTATTTT
TRBD1	TRBV10-1	TRBJ1-4	.	CASLDRGLEKLFF	TGCGCCAGCTTGGACAGGGGTCTTGAAAAACTGTTTTTT
TRBD2	TRBV7-6	TRBJ2-2	.	CASSLGGDYHGELFF	TGTGCCAGCAGCTTAGGTGGGGACTACCATGGGGAGCTGTTTTTT
TRBD2	TRBV4-2	TRBJ2-3	.	CASSQDKLAASTDTQYF	TGTGCCAGCAGCCAAGATAAGCTAGCGGCCAGCACAGATACGCAGTATTTT